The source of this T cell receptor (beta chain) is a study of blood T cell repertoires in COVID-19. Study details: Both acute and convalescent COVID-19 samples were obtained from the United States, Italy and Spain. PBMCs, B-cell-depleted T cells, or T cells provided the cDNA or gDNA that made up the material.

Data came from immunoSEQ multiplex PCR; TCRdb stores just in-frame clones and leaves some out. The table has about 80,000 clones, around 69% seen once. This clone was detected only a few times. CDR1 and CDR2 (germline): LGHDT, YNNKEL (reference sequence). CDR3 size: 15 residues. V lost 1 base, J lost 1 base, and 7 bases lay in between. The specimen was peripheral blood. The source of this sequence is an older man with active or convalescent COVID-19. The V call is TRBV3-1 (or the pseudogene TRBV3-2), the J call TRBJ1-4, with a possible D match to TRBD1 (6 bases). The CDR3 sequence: CASSQAGETNEKLFF. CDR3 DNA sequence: TGTGCCAGCAGCCAAGCAGGGGAAACTAATGAAAAACTGTTTTTT.